This T cell receptor beta chain was captured by sequencing in a study of T-cell memory formation after mild COVID-19. The overall study: There were largely donor-specific TCR clusters.

TCRdb re-called the 5' RACE reads through MiXCR, storing one row per CDR3 protein. This sample has about 29,000 distinct CDR3 sequences, with roughly 12% found just once. This clonotype was seen repeatedly, ten times or more. Its antigen is unknown. The V gene lost 4 bases and the J gene lost 4 bases, with 7 bases spanning the gap. The CDR3 length is 13 residues. Study outcomes and limitations: Pre-infection memory held some responding clones, suggesting pre-existing cross-reactive T cells responded.

The TCR sequence derives from an adult woman who had mild COVID-19 (a few samples of this study predate the infection). Cell type and time point are not known. The rearrangement links TRBV12-3 or TRBV12-4 to TRBJ1-4; D uncertain. Sequencing was carried out using PBMCs or a T cell subset sorted from them (not recorded which). This CDR3 is CASSYQLNEKLFF. The CDR3 DNA is TGTGCCAGCAGTTACCAGCTTAATGAAAAACTGTTTTTT.